This TCR beta chain was identified in a study of CD8 T cells in ankylosing spondylitis. This clonotype has a handful of counts. Its target is unknown. V lost 1 base and J 0 bases, leaving 10 bases between the germline ends. There are 15 residues in the CDR3. Study-wide results and caveats: Matched ankylosing spondylitis synovial fluid reportedly showed significant enrichment of disease-linked clones. In the blood and synovial fluid of reactive arthritis, some motif variants had been previously reported. Ankylosing spondylitis blood appeared to carry a characteristic TCR beta motif of several highly homologous variants. Relatively scarce in peripheral blood, disease-linked clones were CD8+.

TCRdb re-derived calls from the 5' RACE reads in MiXCR, one entry per CDR3 protein. The table lists some 30,000 distinct CDR3 sequences, roughly 33% of them singletons, with 45% to 55% in the top ten. The chain employs TRBV12-3 or TRBV12-4 and TRBJ2-7; D is possibly TRBD2 (6 bases). The sequenced sample was synovial fluid, either unsorted or a sorted T cell fraction (not recorded which). This clonotype was sampled from a male donor with ankylosing spondylitis. CDR3 nucleotide sequence: TGTGCCAGCAGTTTAGTAGCTAGCGACTCCTACGAGCAGTACTTC. Its translation: CASSLVASDSYEQYF.